This T cell receptor (beta chain) was sequenced in a study of CD8 T cells in Susac syndrome. CDR1 KGHDR and CDR2 SFDVKD come from the germline V gene. With V trimmed by 4 bases and J by 7 bases, 8 bases remained unmatched. The CDR3 totals 15 residues. When the RNA was reverse transcribed, random hexamers were used with an input of about 0.5 to 1 ug. Amplification of TCR beta CDR3 was carried out by immunoSEQ multiplex PCR, which covered 54 Vbeta and 13 Jbeta segments. TCRdb re-derived calls from the immunoSEQ multiplex PCR reads in MiXCR, one entry per CDR3 protein. The sample carries 140,000 to 150,000 distinct CDR3 sequences, roughly 94% recorded once. Sequencing of TCR beta was performed on blood CD8+ T cells and on blood CD4+ T cells. Negative isolation was used for CD8+ and CD4+ T cells, and FACS enrichment was applied to TEMRA cells.

The J gene is TRBJ2-1, the V gene TRBV24-1; 8 bases map to TRBD1. The sample consisted of CD4+ T cells from PBMCs. The source is a human donor in good health. DNA of the CDR3: TGTGCCACCAGTGAACCCGACAGGGGTAGGAATGAGCAGTTCTTC. As protein: CATSEPDRGRNEQFF.